The clone carrying this T cell receptor (beta chain) was found a few times. The target antigen is unknown. The length of the CDR3 is 14 residues. Germline CDR1 reads LGHDT; CDR2 reads YNNKEL (reference sequence). The V and J ends lost 1 base and 9 bases respectively, with 13 bases between them. Each single cDNA molecule received a unique molecular identifier. TCRdb re-called the 5' RACE reads through MiXCR, storing one row per CDR3 protein. The sample records 90,000 to 120,000 distinct CDR3 sequences, around 10% being singletons. The entry originates in a study of early T cells in non-severe SARS-CoV-2 infection. Notes on the study in general: Anti-spike CD8 responses were favored by VDJdb matching, which missed private and CD4 specificities.

Material: whole blood. The TCR comes from an adult who was a healthcare worker with PCR-confirmed SARS-CoV-2 infection or an uninfected control (not recorded which). The chain is built from TRBV3-1 and TRBJ2-1; perhaps TRBD2 as D (6 bases). CDR3 loop: CASSQVPPGGEQFF. In DNA, the CDR3 is TGTGCCAGCAGCCAAGTGCCGCCCGGGGGTGAGCAGTTCTTC.